This T cell receptor (beta chain) was found in a study of blood T cell repertoires in COVID-19. Study background: T cells, B-cell-depleted T cells, or PBMCs supplied cDNA or gDNA.

Generated by immunoSEQ multiplex PCR, the TCRdb table keeps only in-frame clones and is missing some. The data show about 220,000 clones, 82% seen once. Per germline, CDR1 KGHSH and CDR2 LQKENI. V lost 2 bases and J 0 bases, leaving 7 bases between the germline ends. The CDR3 runs to 14 residues. The chain has TRBV18 and TRBJ1-2; D not resolved. The receptor was derived from an elderly woman with acute or convalescent COVID-19. The sample was peripheral blood. The CDR3 sequence: CASSPGQANYGYTF. The DNA of the CDR3 is TGTGCCAGCTCACCAGGGCAGGCTAACTATGGCTACACCTTC.